These T cell receptor beta chains were read from a single sample in a study of blood T cell repertoires in COVID-19. The assay was immunoSEQ multiplex PCR, and TCRdb's table has in-frame clones only and misses some. The data hold about 200,000 clones, with roughly 81% observed a single time. Sequenced: peripheral blood. All receptors come from a woman at least 80 years old with acute or convalescent COVID-19. CDR3s include the opening cysteine and the closing phenylalanine or tryptophan.

V	length	J	CDR3
TRBV19	13	TRBJ1-2	CASSPRETYGYTF
TRBV10-3	12	TRBJ1-2	CAISRDSYGYTF
TRBV24-1	14	TRBJ2-1	CATSLEGPYNEQFF
TRBV6-4	15	TRBJ2-3	CASSDHQGGTDTQYF
TRBV7-2	14	TRBJ2-7	CASSLQLPGGEQYF
TRBV10-3	14	TRBJ1-1	CAISDRTGGAEAFF
TRBV9	13	TRBJ2-7	CASSVEPRYEQYF
TRBV18	15	TRBJ1-6	CASSPLGQGESPLHF
TRBV7-3	15	TRBJ1-2	CASSLEGDRGYGYTF
TRBV10-3	16	TRBJ1-2	CAISAREGGEVYGYTF
TRBV18	15	TRBJ1-1	CASSTIQGLNTEAFF
TRBV19	16	TRBJ1-1	CASSIGARGKNTEAFF
TRBV4-2	16	TRBJ2-2	CASSRLSTRNTGELFF
TRBV14	16	TRBJ2-5	CASSQLPGLGRETQYF
TRBV5-6	12	TRBJ2-1	CASSLAEAEQFF
TRBV6-2/TRBV6-3	17	TRBJ1-5	CASSLRAGRASNQPQHF
TRBV30	17	TRBJ2-5	CAWSPSGTGKAGETQYF
TRBV5-1	14	TRBJ2-5	CASSLMPQQETQYF
TRBV25-1	15	TRBJ1-4	CASSLGNVANEKLFF